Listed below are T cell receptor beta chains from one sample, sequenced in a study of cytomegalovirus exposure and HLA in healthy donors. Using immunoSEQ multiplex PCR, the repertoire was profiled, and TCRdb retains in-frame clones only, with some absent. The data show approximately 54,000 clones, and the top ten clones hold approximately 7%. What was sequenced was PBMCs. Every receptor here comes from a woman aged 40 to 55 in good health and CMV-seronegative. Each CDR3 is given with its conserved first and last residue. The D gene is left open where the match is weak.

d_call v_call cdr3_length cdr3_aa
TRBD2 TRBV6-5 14 CASSYSGGGDEQYF
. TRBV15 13 CATSRANQETQYF
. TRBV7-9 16 CASSRSQVATNEKLFF
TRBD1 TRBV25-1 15 CASSDSGTGADTQYF
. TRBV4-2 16 CASSPRLNTVNEKLFF
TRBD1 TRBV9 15 CASSVLGQGDTEAFF
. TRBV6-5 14 CASSYRGPQETQYF
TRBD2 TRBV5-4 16 CASSLRLAGGLDEQFF
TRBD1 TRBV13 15 CASSLRQGAGNTIYF
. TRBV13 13 CASSLGARDTQYF
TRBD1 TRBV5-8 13 CASSLRGTDALHF
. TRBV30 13 CAWSRDSNQPQHF
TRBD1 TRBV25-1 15 CASSPGTGAIYGYTF
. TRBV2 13 CARRTAPNTEAFF
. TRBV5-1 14 CASSGGGNTGELFF
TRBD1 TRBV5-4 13 CASSLPGGYGYTF
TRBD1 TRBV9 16 CASSVKLPGQGAEAFF
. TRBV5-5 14 CASSLWTLRDTQYF
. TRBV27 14 CASSIQGFNSPLHF
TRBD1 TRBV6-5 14 CASSPTGARGEQYF
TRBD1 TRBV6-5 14 CASSYETGGYEQYF
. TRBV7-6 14 CASSHSGGTGELFF
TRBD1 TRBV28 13 CASSRQGAWGYTF
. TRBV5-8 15 CASSFLQGVDYGYTF
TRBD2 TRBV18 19 CASSSILRTGLAINNEQFF
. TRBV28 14 CASRPGTLNTEAFF
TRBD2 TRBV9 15 CASSWGLAGHNEQFF
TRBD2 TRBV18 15 CASSPGLAGSYEQYF
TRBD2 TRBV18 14 CASSWGGDSYEQYF
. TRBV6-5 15 CASSSGGMSNQPQHF
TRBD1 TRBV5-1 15 CASSSGGTGNEKLFF
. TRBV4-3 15 CASSLMDGGNYGYTF
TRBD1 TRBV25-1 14 CASSGQGRGQPQHF
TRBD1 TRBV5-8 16 CASSLGDREFSYGYTF
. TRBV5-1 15 CASSSQAVRTDTQYF
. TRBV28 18 CASRSEKLGGGIEETQYF
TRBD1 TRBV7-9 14 CASSLADRETEAFF
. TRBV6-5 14 CASRPSGGNQPQHF
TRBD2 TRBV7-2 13 CASSERGEETQYF
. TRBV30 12 CAWSGQIYGYTF
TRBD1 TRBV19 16 CASSIWRDRDADGYTF
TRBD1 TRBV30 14 CAWSTGGSEETQYF
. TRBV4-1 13 CASSRGGGTEAFF
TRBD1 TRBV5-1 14 CASSTGTGDEKLFF
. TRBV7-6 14 CASSLSNYQETQYF
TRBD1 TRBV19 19 CASSPRGTTGTHSGNTIYF
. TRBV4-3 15 CASSQEAADTDTQYF
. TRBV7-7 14 CASSRLTAQETQYF
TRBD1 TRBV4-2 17 CASSHRGTGGGNQPQHF
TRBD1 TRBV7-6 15 CASSLDWTGAYEQYF
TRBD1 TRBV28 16 CASSAQPGQLIYGYTF
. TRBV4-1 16 CASSQERLTGANVLTF
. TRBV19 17 CASSIQGTPPSTDTQYF
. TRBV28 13 CAIDNRDAYGYTF
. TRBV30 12 CAWSRGGEKLFF
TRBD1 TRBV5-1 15 CASSSGTGADNEQFF
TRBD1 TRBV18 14 CASSRGTANTEAFF
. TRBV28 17 CASSSGGVSSYNSPLHF
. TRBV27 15 CASSPSFSKHYEQYF
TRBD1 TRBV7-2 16 CASSTPGQGPFNEQFF